This T cell receptor beta chain was retrieved from a study of blood T cell repertoires in COVID-19. This clone was detected once. Here immunoSEQ multiplex PCR was the method, and the copy in TCRdb shows in-frame clones only, minus some. The sample yields tens of thousands of clones, around 90% seen once. Between the trimmed V and J ends, which lost 5 bases and 3 bases, there was a span of 15 bases. The CDR3 spans 14 residues. Germline lookup yields CDR1 SQVTM and CDR2 ANQGSEA. This sequence originates from a man older than 75 with acute or convalescent COVID-19. Sequencing was performed on peripheral blood. The chain links TRBV29-1 to TRBJ2-3; a weak D match, TRBD1 (5 bases). The CDR3 nucleotides read TGCAGCGTTCCCCCCCAGGGTAGTACAGATACGCAGTATTTT. It encodes CSVPPQGSTDTQYF.